The 18 T cell receptor beta chains below were found in one sample sequenced in a study of blood T cell repertoires in COVID-19. Data came from immunoSEQ multiplex PCR; TCRdb stores just in-frame clones and leaves some out. The table lists 84,000 or so clones, about 86% of them singletons. The sample was peripheral blood. These receptors all come from an elderly man with active or convalescent COVID-19.

The chain carries TRBV2 and TRBJ2-3, with TRBD2 as a possible D gene (6 bases). This CDR3 has 13 residues. Germline CDR1 reads SNHLY; CDR2 reads FYNNEI. Trimming cost V 7 bases and J 2 bases, with 10 bases left between them. The CDR3 bases are TGTGCCAGCACCCGGGGACTCACAGATACGCAGTATTTT. The encoded protein is CASTRGLTDTQYF.

The J gene is TRBJ2-5, the V gene TRBV21-1; the DNA was not compared with TRBD1, the D call given in the table. TRBV21-1 is recorded as a pseudogene. There are 15 residues in the CDR3. Here the CDR3 reads CASKPFQATQETQYF. DNA for the CDR3: TGTGCCAGCAAACCGTTTCAGGCAACCCAAGAGACCCAGTACTTC.

The chain combines TRBV19 with TRBJ2-7; 14 bases align to TRBD2. The V gene's germline CDR1 is LNHDA and CDR2 SQIVND (reference sequence). J lost 2 bases, V lost 5 bases, and 2 bases had no gene match. CDR3 length equals 15 residues. CDR3 in amino acids: CASSRLAGGTYEQYF. DNA for the CDR3: TGTGCCAGTAGTCGACTAGCGGGAGGGACCTACGAGCAGTACTTC.

The genes are TRBV3-1 (or the pseudogene TRBV3-2) and TRBJ1-5, with unresolved D. With 0 bases removed from V and 3 bases from J, the gap between germline ends came to 6 bases. Germline lookup yields CDR1 LGHDT and CDR2 YNNKEL (reference sequence). CDR3 length: 14 amino acids. CDR3 coding DNA: TGTGCCAGCAGCCAAGATACTACCAATCAGCCCCAGCATTTT. Translation: CASSQDTTNQPQHF.

The V and J genes are TRBV5-1 and TRBJ2-5; 10 nucleotides agree with TRBD2. CDR1 and CDR2 from the germline V gene are SGHRS and YFSETQ. CDR3 size: 15 residues. Trimming took 1 base from V and 5 from J; bases not matched to a gene: 5. CDR3 region: CASSLLAGAEETQYF. In DNA form, the CDR3 reads TGCGCCAGCAGCTTGCTAGCGGGGGCCGAGGAGACCCAGTACTTC.

This clone was counted once. J is TRBJ2-1 and V is TRBV20-1; D is perhaps TRBD2 (6 bases). Trimming removed 6 bases from V and 9 bases from J, with 12 bases in between. This CDR3 spans 11 amino acids. Germline V lookup: CDR1 DFQATT, CDR2 SNEGSKA (reference sequence). The CDR3 DNA is TGCAGTGCCGAACTAGCCGCTGAGCAGTTCTTC. This encodes CSAELAAEQFF.

The chain carries TRBV7-2 and TRBJ2-5; TRBD2 matches at 7 bases. The J segment lost 9 bases and the V segment lost 3 bases, leaving 7 bases of the junction unmatched. This CDR3 region has 13 residues. Germline V gene lookup returns CDR1 SGHTA and CDR2 FQGNSA. The CDR3 nucleotides are TGTGCCAGCAGCTTCCGGGGGGATGAAGCCCAGTACTTC. It encodes CASSFRGDEAQYF.

The chain couples TRBV5-1 to TRBJ1-4, with a possible D match to TRBD1 (6 bases). The CDR3 length is 15 residues. In germline, CDR1 is SGHRS, CDR2 YFSETQ. Trimming removed 5 bases at V and 2 bases at J, with 13 bases between. The DNA of the CDR3 is TGCGCCAGCAGGAGCGGGGGGGCGACTAATGAAAAACTGTTTTTT. It codes for CASRSGGATNEKLFF.

The chain uses TRBV7-9 and TRBJ2-5; 9 bases line up with TRBD2. This CDR3 has 14 amino acids. Germline V gene sequence: CDR1 SEHNR, CDR2 FQNEAQ (reference sequence). Trimming cost V 3 bases and J 4 bases; bases outside gene matches: 3. In DNA form, the CDR3 reads TGTGCCAGCAGCTTTAGCGGGAGTAGAGAGACCCAGTACTTC. Its translation is CASSFSGSRETQYF.

This chain joins TRBV9 and TRBJ2-3, with 14 bases aligning to TRBD2. There are 17 residues in the CDR3. Per germline, CDR1 SGDLS and CDR2 YYNGEE. J lost 5 bases, V lost 3 bases, and 8 bases had no gene match. CDR3 in amino acids: CASSAGLAGGKVDTQYF. CDR3 nucleotide sequence: TGTGCCAGCAGCGCAGGACTAGCGGGGGGCAAAGTAGATACGCAGTATTTT.

In regard to this clone: The junction and the germline gene differ at one end; a read error may be behind it. V gene TRBV7-7 combines with J gene TRBJ2-3; 11 bases fit TRBD1. The CDR3 has 15 residues. Germline V gene lookup returns CDR1 SSHAT and CDR2 FNYEAQ (reference sequence). CDR3 loop: CASSLGQGAVDTQYF. The CDR3 bases are TGTGCTAGCAGCTTAGGACAGGGGGCTGTAGATACGCAGTATTTT.

The CDR3 bases are TGTGCCAGCAGCGCCGGAGGGGGCCCTAGCACAGATACGCAGTATTTT. Translating it yields CASSAGGGPSTDTQYF. The V gene is TRBV11-2, the J gene TRBJ2-3, with a tentative D call TRBD1 (7 bases). The germline V and J ends were trimmed by 5 bases and 0 bases, with 15 bases remaining between them. Germline V gene sequence: CDR1 SGHAT, CDR2 FQNNGV. CDR3 length equals 16 residues.

This sequence joins TRBV13 and TRBJ2-1, with D uncertain. V was shortened by 5 bases and J by 7 bases, with 6 bases between the two germline ends. CDR3 size: 11 residues. Germline loops: CDR1 PRHDT, CDR2 FYEKMQ (reference sequence). The CDR3 is CASSLSNEQFF. CDR3 in DNA: TGTGCCAGCAGCCTTTCTAATGAGCAGTTCTTC.

This clone is a singleton in its sample. The chain is built from TRBV7-2 and TRBJ2-1, with 13 bases fitting TRBD2. The CDR3 has 18 amino acids. Germline CDR1 is SGHTA and CDR2 is FQGNSA. V was clipped by 4 bases and J by 6 bases; unmatched bases: 12. The CDR3 nucleotides are TGTGCCAGCAGCTCGCGGAGAACTAGCGGGGGGGCGAGCAATGAGCAGTTCTTC. Translation gives CASSSRRTSGGASNEQFF.

The V call is TRBV11-1, the J call TRBJ2-1, with TRBD1 matching over 8 bases. With 8 bases clipped from V and 4 bases from J, the junction kept 7 bases outside the gene matches. From germline, CDR1 is SGHAT and CDR2 FQDESV (reference sequence). This CDR3 has 14 amino acids. CDR3 DNA sequence: TGTGCCAGCGTGCAGGGGGCGCAGTACAATGAGCAGTTCTTC. Translating it yields CASVQGAQYNEQFF.

V gene TRBV7-8 combines with J gene TRBJ1-6; tentative D call: TRBD1 (6 bases). The CDR3 contains 14 residues. Deletions cut 7 bases from V and 7 bases from J, with 14 bases between. CDR1 SGHVS and CDR2 FQNEAQ come from the germline V gene. The CDR3: CASTKGVVNSPLHF. CDR3 nucleotides: TGTGCCAGCACCAAGGGGGTCGTGAATTCACCCCTCCACTTT.

The genes are TRBV5-4 and TRBJ2-2, with 10 bases that match TRBD2. Trimming cost V 3 bases and J 1 base; bases outside gene matches: 3. The CDR3 runs 16 residues. Looked up from germline, CDR1 is SGHNT and CDR2 is YYREEE (reference sequence). Here the CDR3 reads CASSYSSGGNTGELFF. The CDR3 coding sequence is TGTGCCAGCAGCTACTCTAGCGGGGGGAACACCGGGGAGCTGTTTTTT. The full variable domain, with the rest looked up from reference TRBV5-4 and TRBJ2-2, is ETGVTQSPTHLIKTRGQQVTLRCSSQSGHNTVSWYQQALGQGPQFIFQYYREEENGRGNFPPRFSGLQFPNYSSELNVNALELDDSALYLCASSYSSGGNTGELFFGEGSRLTVL.

This chain links TRBV12-3 or TRBV12-4 with TRBJ1-2, with D perhaps matching TRBD1 (6 bases). This CDR3 is 13 amino acids long. The V end was cut by 4 bases, the J end by 4 bases, with 10 bases between. CDR3 loop: CASSSQGLYGYTF. The CDR3 DNA reads as TGTGCCAGCAGTTCACAGGGCCTCTATGGCTACACCTTC.